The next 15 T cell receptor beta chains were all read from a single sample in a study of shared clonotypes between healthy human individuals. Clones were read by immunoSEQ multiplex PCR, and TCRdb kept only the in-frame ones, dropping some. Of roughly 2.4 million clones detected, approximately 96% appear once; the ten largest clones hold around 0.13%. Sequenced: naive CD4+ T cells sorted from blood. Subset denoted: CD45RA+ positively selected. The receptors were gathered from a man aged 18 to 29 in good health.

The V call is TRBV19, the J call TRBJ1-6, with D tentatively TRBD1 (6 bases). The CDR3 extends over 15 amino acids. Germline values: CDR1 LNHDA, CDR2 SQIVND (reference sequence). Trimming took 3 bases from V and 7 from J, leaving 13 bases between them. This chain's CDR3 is CASSINQGNNSPLHF. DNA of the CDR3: TGTGCCAGTAGTATTAACCAGGGGAACAATTCACCCCTCCACTTT.

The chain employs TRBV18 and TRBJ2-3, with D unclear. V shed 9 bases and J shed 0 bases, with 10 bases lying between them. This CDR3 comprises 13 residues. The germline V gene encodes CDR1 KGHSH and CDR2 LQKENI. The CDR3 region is CASPSPSTDTQYF. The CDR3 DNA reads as TGTGCCAGTCCCTCCCCTAGCACAGATACGCAGTATTTT.

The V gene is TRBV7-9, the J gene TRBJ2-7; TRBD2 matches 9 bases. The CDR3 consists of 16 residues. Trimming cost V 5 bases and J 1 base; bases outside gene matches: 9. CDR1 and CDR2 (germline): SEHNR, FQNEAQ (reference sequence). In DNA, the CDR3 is TGTGCCAGCAGCCCCTTTAGCGGGAGTTGGTCCTACGAGCAGTACTTC. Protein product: CASSPFSGSWSYEQYF.

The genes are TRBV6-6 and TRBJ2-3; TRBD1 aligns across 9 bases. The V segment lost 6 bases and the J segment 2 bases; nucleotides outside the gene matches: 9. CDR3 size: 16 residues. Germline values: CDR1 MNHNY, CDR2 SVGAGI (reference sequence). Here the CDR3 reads CASRPLTGGFTDTQYF. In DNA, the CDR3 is TGTGCCAGCAGACCCCTGACAGGGGGGTTCACAGATACGCAGTATTTT.

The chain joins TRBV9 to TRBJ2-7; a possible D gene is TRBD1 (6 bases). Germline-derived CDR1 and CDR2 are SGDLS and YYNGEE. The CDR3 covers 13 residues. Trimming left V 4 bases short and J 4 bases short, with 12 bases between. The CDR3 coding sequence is TGTGCCAGCAGCACTACAGGGAAATACGAGCAGTACTTC. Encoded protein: CASSTTGKYEQYF.

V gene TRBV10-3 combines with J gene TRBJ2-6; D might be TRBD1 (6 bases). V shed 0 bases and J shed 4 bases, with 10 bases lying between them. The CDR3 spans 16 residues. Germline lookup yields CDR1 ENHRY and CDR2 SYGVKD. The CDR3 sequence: CAISESRGTGANVLTF. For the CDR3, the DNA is TGTGCCATCAGTGAGTCTAGGGGGACGGGGGCCAACGTCCTGACTTTC.

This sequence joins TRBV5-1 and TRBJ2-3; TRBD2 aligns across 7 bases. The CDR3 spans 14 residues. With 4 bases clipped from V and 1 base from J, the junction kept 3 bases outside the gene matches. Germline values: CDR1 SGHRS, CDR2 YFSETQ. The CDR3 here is CASSAREGTDTQYF. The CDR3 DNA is TGCGCCAGCAGCGCCCGGGAGGGCACAGATACGCAGTATTTT. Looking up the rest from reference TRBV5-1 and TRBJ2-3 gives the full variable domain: KAGVTQTPRYLIKTRGQQVTLSCSPISGHRSVSWYQQTPGQGLQFLFEYFSETQRNKGNFPGRFSGRQFSNSRSEMNVSTLELGDSALYLCASSAREGTDTQYFGPGTRLTVL.

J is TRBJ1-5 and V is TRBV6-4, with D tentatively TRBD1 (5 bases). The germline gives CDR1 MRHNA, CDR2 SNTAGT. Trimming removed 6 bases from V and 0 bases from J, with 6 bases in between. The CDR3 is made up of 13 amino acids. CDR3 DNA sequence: TGTGCCAGCAGCCAGGGTAGCAATCAGCCCCAGCATTTT. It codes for CASSQGSNQPQHF.

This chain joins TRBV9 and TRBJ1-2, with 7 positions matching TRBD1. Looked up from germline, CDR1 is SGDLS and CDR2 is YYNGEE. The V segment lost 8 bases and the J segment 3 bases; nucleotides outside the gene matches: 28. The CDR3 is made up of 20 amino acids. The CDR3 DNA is TGTGCCAGACCATGGGGTGAGGCCATATGCAGACAGGGCGAAGACTATGGCTACACCTTC. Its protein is CARPWGEAICRQGEDYGYTF.

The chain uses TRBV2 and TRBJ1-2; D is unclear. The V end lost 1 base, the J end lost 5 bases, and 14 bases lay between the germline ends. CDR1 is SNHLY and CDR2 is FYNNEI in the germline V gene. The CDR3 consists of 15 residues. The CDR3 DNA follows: TGTGCCAGCAGTGAAGAAATGGCAGCGGGGTATGGCTACACCTTC. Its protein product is CASSEEMAAGYGYTF.

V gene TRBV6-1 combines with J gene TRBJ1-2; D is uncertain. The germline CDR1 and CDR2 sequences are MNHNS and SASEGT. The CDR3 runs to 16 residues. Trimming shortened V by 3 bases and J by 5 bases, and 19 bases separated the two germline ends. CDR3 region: CASSDGTANVLYGYTF. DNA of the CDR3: TGTGCCAGCAGTGATGGAACAGCAAACGTCTTATATGGCTACACCTTC.

The CDR3 DNA follows: TGTGCCTGGAGCACGGGGCGTCACAATGAGCAGTTCTTC. Amino acids: CAWSTGRHNEQFF. This chain connects TRBV30 to TRBJ2-1; either TRBD1 or TRBD2 may fit D (5 bases each). The CDR3 extends over 13 amino acids. Germline V gene data show CDR1 as GTSNPN and CDR2 as SVGIG (reference sequence). V was pared by 3 bases and J by 5 bases, with 11 bases between.

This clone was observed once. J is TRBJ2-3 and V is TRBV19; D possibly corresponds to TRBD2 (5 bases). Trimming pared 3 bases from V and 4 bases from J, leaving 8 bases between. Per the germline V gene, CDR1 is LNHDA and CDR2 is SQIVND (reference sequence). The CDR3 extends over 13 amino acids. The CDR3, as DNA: TGTGCCAGTAGTATGCGAGGGCCAGATACGCAGTATTTT. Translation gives CASSMRGPDTQYF.

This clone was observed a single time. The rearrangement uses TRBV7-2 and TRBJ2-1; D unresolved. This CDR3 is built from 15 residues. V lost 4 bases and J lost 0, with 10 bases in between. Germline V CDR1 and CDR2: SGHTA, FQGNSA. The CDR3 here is CASSSTRSSYNEQFF. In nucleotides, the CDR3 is TGTGCCAGCAGCTCAACCCGCAGCTCCTACAATGAGCAGTTCTTC.

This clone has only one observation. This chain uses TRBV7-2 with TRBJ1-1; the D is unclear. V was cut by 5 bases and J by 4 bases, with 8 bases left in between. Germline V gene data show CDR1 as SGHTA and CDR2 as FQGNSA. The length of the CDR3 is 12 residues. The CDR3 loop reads CASSEFFTEAFF. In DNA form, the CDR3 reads TGTGCCAGCAGCGAATTTTTCACTGAAGCTTTCTTT.